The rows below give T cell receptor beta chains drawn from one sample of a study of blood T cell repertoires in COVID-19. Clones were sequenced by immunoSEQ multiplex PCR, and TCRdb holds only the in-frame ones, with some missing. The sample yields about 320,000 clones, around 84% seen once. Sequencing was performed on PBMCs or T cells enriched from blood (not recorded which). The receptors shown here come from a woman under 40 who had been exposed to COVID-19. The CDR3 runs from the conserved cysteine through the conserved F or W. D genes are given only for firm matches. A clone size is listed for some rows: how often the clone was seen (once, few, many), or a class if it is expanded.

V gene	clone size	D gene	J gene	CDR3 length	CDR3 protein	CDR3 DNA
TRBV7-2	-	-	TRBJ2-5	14	CASSGRGAWETQYF	TGTGCCAGCAGCGGGAGGGGGGCCTGGGAGACCCAGTACTTC
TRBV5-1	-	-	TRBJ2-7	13	CASSLQVSYEQYF	TGCGCCAGCAGCCTACAGGTATCCTACGAGCAGTACTTC
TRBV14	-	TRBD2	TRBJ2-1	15	CASSLAGGIYNEQFF	TGTGCCAGCAGCCTAGCGGGAGGGATATACAATGAGCAGTTCTTC
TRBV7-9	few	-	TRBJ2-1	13	CASSASGSSKQFF	TGTGCCAGCAGCGCCTCGGGGTCCTCTAAGCAGTTCTTC
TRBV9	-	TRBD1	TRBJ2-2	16	CASSVQGAGTAGELFF	TGTGCCAGCAGCGTACAGGGGGCAGGAACGGCCGGGGAGCTGTTTTTT
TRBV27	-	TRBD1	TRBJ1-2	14	CASTSQGADYGYTF	TGTGCCAGCACTTCCCAGGGGGCCGACTATGGCTACACCTTC
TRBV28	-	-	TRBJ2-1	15	CASGASVSPYNEQFF	TGTGCCAGCGGTGCTTCGGTTTCCCCCTACAATGAGCAGTTCTTC
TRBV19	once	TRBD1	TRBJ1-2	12	CASSGDSKGYTF	TGTGCCAGTAGTGGGGACAGTAAGGGCTACACCTTC
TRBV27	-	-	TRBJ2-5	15	CASSMGGAFGETQYF	TGTGCCAGCAGTATGGGGGGGGCCTTCGGAGAGACCCAGTACTTC
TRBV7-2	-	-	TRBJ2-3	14	CASSLGRITDTQYF	TGTGCCAGCAGCTTAGGCAGGATAACAGATACGCAGTATTTT
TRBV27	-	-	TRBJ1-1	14	CASSFGRGGTEAFF	TGTGCCAGCAGTTTCGGGAGGGGTGGCACTGAAGCTTTCTTT
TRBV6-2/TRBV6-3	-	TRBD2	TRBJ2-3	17	CASSYSGLAPSPDTQYF	TGTGCCAGCAGTTACTCGGGACTAGCCCCTAGCCCAGATACGCAGTATTTT
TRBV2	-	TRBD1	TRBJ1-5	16	CASSTGTAKRAVPQHF	TGTGCCAGCAGTACAGGGACAGCTAAACGGGCGGTGCCCCAGCATTTT
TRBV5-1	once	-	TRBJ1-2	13	CASRDSLNYGYTF	TGCGCCAGCAGGGACAGCCTTAACTATGGCTACACCTTC
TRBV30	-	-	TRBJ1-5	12	CAWSVQPGPQHF	TGTGCCTGGAGTGTACAGCCCGGGCCCCAGCATTTT
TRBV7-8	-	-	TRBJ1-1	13	CASSLNTNTEAFF	TGTGCCAGCAGCTTAAACACAAACACTGAAGCTTTCTTT
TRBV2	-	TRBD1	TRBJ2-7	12	CASRAGGGEQYF	TGTGCCAGCAGGGCAGGGGGCGGCGAGCAGTACTTC
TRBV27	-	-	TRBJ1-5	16	CASSYSDPGGGQPQHF	TGTGCCAGCAGTTATTCCGACCCCGGGGGAGGTCAGCCCCAGCATTTT
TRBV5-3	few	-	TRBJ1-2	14	CARSLAREFYGYTF	TGTGCCAGAAGCTTGGCACGGGAGTTCTATGGCTACACCTTC
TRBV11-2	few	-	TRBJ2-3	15	CASRYRDTNTDTQYF	TGTGCCAGCAGATACCGGGACACGAACACAGATACGCAGTATTTT
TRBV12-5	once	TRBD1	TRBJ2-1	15	CASGLGGTGYNEQFF	TGTGCTAGTGGTTTGGGCGGGACAGGTTACAATGAGCAGTTCTTC
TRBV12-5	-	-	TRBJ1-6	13	CASGIRGNSPLHF	TGTGCTAGTGGGATCAGGGGAAATTCACCCCTCCACTTT
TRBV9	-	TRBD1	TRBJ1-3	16	CASSAGGQGAGNTIYF	TGTGCCAGCAGCGCCGGGGGACAGGGGGCTGGAAACACCATATATTTT
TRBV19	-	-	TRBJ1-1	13	CASSPGGSTEAFF	TGTGCCAGTAGCCCTGGAGGGTCCACTGAAGCTTTCTTT
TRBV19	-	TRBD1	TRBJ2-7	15	CASSTPGQGSYEQYF	TGTGCCAGTAGTACCCCGGGACAGGGTTCCTACGAGCAGTACTTC
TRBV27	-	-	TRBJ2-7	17	CASSLLSPQGSTYEQYF	TGTGCCAGCAGTTTATTAAGTCCCCAGGGTAGTACCTACGAGCAGTACTTC
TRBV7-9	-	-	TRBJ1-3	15	CASSLDRVSGNTIYF	TGTGCCAGCAGCTTAGACAGAGTCTCTGGAAACACCATATATTTT
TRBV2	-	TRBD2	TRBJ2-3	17	CASPNLIAGGWGDTQYF	TGTGCCAGCCCCAACCTCATAGCGGGGGGGTGGGGAGATACGCAGTATTTT
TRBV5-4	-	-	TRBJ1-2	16	CASSPGQRSSEYGYTF	TGTGCCAGCAGCCCCGGACAGCGATCCTCGGAGTATGGCTACACCTTC
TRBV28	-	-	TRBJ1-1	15	CASSLVLGDNTEAFF	TGTGCCAGCAGTTTAGTTTTAGGAGACAACACTGAAGCTTTCTTT
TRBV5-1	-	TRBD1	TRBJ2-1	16	CASSSLGTGTNNEQFF	TGCGCCAGCAGCTCTTTGGGGACAGGCACCAACAATGAGCAGTTCTTC
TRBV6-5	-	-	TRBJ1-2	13	CASSDLRDTGYTF	TGTGCCAGCAGCGACCTCCGGGACACCGGCTACACCTTC
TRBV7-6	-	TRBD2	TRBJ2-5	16	CASSDSKRGGQETQYF	TGTGCCAGCAGCGATTCCAAGCGGGGGGGACAAGAGACCCAGTACTTC
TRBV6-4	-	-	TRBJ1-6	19	CASSDRDLDTYLYNSPLHF	TGTGCCAGCAGTGACAGGGACTTAGACACCTACCTATATAATTCACCCCTCCACTTT
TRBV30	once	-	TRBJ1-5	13	CAWSVRGNQPQHF	TGTGCCTGGAGTGTACGCGGGAATCAGCCCCAGCATTTT
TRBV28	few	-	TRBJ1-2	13	CASSLNAVPGYTF	TGTGCCAGCAGTTTAAATGCGGTACCCGGCTACACCTTC
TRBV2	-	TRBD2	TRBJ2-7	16	CASSVVSSGHSYEQYF	TGTGCCAGCAGTGTAGTGTCTAGCGGGCATTCCTACGAGCAGTACTTC
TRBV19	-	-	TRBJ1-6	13	CASRTATGAPLHF	TGTGCCAGTAGGACCGCTACCGGGGCACCCCTCCACTTT
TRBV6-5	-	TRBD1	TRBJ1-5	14	CASSRGQNHQPQHF	TGTGCCAGCAGTCGGGGACAGAACCATCAGCCCCAGCATTTT
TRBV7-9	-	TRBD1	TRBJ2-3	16	CASSSSRDGQGDTQYF	TGTGCCAGCAGCTCATCCCGGGACGGACAGGGAGATACGCAGTATTTT
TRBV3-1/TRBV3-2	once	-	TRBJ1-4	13	CASSPGDREKLFF	TGTGCCAGCAGCCCGGGGGACCGGGAAAAACTGTTTTTT
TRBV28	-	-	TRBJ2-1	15	CASSLTLSSYNEQFF	TGTGCCAGCAGTTTAACTCTTAGCTCCTACAATGAGCAGTTCTTC